In its sample, the clone carrying this T cell receptor beta chain was seen once. Antigen: not known. This sample is drawn from a study of T cells in localized non-small cell lung cancer. Regarding the study as a whole: Uninvolved adjacent lung, not tumor, had the highest T cell clonality. In adjacent lung appeared a median about 58 of the top 100 tumor clones. Since sequencing was restricted to only one region of the tumor, intratumor heterogeneity remains a possibility.

Generated by immunoSEQ multiplex PCR, the TCRdb table keeps only in-frame clones and is missing some. The table includes 25,000 to 30,000 clones, 80% to 90% detected once. Germline CDR1 and CDR2: SGHKS and YYEKEE (reference sequence). CDR3 length: 14 amino acids. The V segment lost 3 bases and the J segment 5 bases; nucleotides outside the gene matches: 3. The J gene is TRBJ2-5, the V gene TRBV5-5, with 11 bases that match TRBD2. The receptor was derived from a woman aged 18-49 years with stage I lung adenocarcinoma. The specimen was peripheral blood, collected before any cancer treatment. The CDR3 reads CASSSSGRPETQYF. The CDR3 DNA sequence: TGTGCCAGCAGCTCTAGCGGGAGGCCGGAGACCCAGTACTTC.